This T cell receptor beta chain was recovered during a study of blood T cell repertoires in COVID-19 (dated by TCRdb to between 2020 and 2021). Context from the whole study: The collaborator samples originated in the United States, Italy and Spain and spanned the acute and convalescent phases of COVID-19. The prospective study material was composed of cDNA or gDNA derived from T cells, B-cell-depleted T cells, or PBMCs. The dataset comprised deeply sampled blood TCRbeta repertoires from subjects exposed to, actively infected with, or recovered from COVID-19. The repertoires were released in a freely available public database meant as a resource for research on the immune response to SARS-CoV-2. The samples were drawn from the first 160 participants of the ongoing ImmuneRACE study and from over a thousand subjects provided by 6 global collaborators. A de-identified subject ID, COVID-19 status, age in years and sex were almost always included in the sample metadata. HLA class I and class II types, where available, came from metadata supplied by the sample provider rather than from assay-based typing. The study at large found these results: The quantity of clinical and demographic metadata differed by source and by participant and was supplied without curation.

As to this clone: Its antigen target is currently unknown. No base quality information exists; no much larger clone differs at one position.

The immunoSEQ Assay, a bias-controlled multiplex PCR, was used to amplify TCRbeta CDR3 regions from genomic DNA. Turning to the authors' computational methods: Nucleated cell counts per sample were estimated from amplification of reference gene primers within the assay. To quantify the absolute abundance of each unique TCRbeta CDR3 rearrangement, sequence reads were collapsed and filtered. For each sample, productive Simpson clonality was calculated as the square root of Simpson's diversity index over productive rearrangements. The immuneACCESS repertoire file appears here via TCRdb, limited to in-frame rearrangements. These files lack a portion of the clones; in checked studies, under half of the deficit traces to unresolved V genes, and the cause of the others is not known. D and trimming were read from the DNA, whereas the V and J calls and clone size are those reported in that table. The sample has about 96,000 clones on record, 80% to 90% of them singletons. The top ten hold around 4.2% of the sample.

At one collaborating source in Seattle, patients were enrolled during active infection and were followed longitudinally through the course of disease. The collaborating institutions used their own protocols to collect whole blood in K2EDTA tubes. Collaborator samples were shipped for TCRbeta analysis as frozen whole blood, isolated PBMCs, or DNA extracted from either sample type. The CDR3 runs 14 amino acids, cysteine and phenylalanine included. Just CDR3 DNA is preserved here, 42 bases in frame from base 1. V and J are truncated by 5 bases and 0 bases respectively, leaving an intervening sequence of 9 bases. The germline V gene yields SGHTA for CDR1 and FQGTGA for CDR2.

The TCR comes from a human donor with COVID-19, enrolled during active disease. The donor label of this sample is uncertain. The sequenced sample was peripheral blood. Recombination connected TRBV7-3 to TRBJ2-3; no D gene can be assigned with confidence. In nucleotide form, the sequence is TGTGCCAGCAGCCAGGCGTATAGCACAGATACGCAGTATTTT. It translates to CASSQAYSTDTQYF.